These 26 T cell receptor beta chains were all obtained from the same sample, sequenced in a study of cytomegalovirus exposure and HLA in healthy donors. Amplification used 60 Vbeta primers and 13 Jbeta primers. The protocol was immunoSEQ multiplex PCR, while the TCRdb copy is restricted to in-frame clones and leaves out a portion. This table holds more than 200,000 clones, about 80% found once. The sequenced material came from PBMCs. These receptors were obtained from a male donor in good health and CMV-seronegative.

As DNA, the CDR3 is TGTGCCAGCAGCGATCAAGGGGATATTAACTATGGCTACACCTTC. Protein: CASSDQGDINYGYTF. This chain links TRBV7-8 with TRBJ1-2, with a weak D call TRBD1 (5 bases). Per germline, CDR1 SGHVS and CDR2 FQNEAQ. This CDR3 has 15 amino acids. The germline V and J ends were trimmed by 5 bases and 1 base, with 14 bases remaining between them.

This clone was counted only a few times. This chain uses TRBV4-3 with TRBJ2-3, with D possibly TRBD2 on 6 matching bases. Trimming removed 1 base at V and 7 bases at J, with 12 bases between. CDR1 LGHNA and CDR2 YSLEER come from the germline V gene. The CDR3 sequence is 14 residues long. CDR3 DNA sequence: TGCGCCAGCAGCCAAGGGATAGCGGACCATACGCAGTATTTT. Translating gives CASSQGIADHTQYF.

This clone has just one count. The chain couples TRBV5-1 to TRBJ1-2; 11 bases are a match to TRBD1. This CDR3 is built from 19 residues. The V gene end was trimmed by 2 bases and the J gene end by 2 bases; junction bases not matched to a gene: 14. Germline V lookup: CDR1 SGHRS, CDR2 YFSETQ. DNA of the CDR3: TGCGCCAGCAGCTTTGCATATCGGGGACAGGGGGAAAGAAACTATGGCTACACCTTC. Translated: CASSFAYRGQGERNYGYTF.

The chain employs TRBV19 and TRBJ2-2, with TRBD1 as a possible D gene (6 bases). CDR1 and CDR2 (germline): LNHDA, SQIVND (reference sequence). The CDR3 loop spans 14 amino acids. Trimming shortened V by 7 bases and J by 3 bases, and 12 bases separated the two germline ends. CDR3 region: CASTPTGYTGELFF. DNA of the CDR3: TGTGCCAGTACCCCCACAGGGTACACCGGGGAGCTGTTTTTT. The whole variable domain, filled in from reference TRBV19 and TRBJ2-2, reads DGGITQSPKYLFRKEGQNVTLSCEQNLNHDAMYWYRQDPGQGLRLIYYSQIVNDFQKGDIAEGYSVSREKKESFPLTVTSAQKNPTAFYLCASTPTGYTGELFFGEGSRLTVL.

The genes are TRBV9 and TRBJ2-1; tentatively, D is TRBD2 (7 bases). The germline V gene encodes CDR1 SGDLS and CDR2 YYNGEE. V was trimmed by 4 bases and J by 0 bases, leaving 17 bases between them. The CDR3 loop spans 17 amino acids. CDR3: CASSPEGGGSSYNEQFF. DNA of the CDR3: TGTGCCAGCAGCCCCGAAGGGGGAGGGTCCTCCTACAATGAGCAGTTCTTC.

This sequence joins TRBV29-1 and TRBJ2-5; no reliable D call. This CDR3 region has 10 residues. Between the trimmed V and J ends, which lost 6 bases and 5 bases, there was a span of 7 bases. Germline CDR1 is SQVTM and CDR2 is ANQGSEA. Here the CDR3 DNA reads TGCAGCGTGCGTTCGGAGACCCAGTACTTC. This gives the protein CSVRSETQYF.

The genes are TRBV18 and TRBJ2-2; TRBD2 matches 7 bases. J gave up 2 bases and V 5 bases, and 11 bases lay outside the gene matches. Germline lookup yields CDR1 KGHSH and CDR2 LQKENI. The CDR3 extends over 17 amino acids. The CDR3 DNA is TGTGCCAGCTCATCCCTTGGGGCGGGAGTTAACACCGGGGAGCTGTTTTTT. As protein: CASSSLGAGVNTGELFF.

This CDR3 is CASSLDGTSGGREQYF. Written as DNA, the CDR3 is TGTGCCAGCAGCTTAGACGGAACTAGCGGGGGGCGCGAGCAGTACTTC. This rearrangement joins TRBV7-2 to TRBJ2-7; 12 bases fit TRBD2. The CDR3 is made up of 16 amino acids. Unmatched junction bases numbered 7, after V lost 1 base and J lost 6 bases. The germline V gene encodes CDR1 SGHTA and CDR2 FQGNSA.

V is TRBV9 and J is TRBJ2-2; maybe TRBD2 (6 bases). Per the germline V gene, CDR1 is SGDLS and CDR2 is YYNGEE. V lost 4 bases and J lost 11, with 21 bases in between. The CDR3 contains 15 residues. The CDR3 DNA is TGTGCCAGCAGCCCATGGGACTTACCACCGGTTGAGCTGTTTTTT. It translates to CASSPWDLPPVELFF.

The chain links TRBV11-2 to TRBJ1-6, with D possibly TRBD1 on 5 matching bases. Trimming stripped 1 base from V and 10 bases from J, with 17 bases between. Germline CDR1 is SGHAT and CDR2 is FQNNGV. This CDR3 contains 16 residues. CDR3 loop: CASSLVGSAAGSPLHF. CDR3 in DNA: TGTGCCAGCAGCTTAGTCGGGTCCGCGGCAGGGTCACCCCTCCACTTT.

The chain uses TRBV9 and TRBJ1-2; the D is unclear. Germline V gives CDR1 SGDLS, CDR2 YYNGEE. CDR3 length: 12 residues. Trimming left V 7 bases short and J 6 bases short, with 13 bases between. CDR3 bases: TGTGCCAGCCGTTCGGGTTATGATGGCTACACCTTC. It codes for CASRSGYDGYTF.

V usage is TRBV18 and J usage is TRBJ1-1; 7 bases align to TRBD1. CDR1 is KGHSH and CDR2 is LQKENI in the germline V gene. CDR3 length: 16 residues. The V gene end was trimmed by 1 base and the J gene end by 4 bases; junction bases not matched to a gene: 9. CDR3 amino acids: CASSPQGAEVGTEAFF. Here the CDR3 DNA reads TGTGCCAGCTCACCACAGGGGGCGGAGGTTGGCACTGAAGCTTTCTTT.

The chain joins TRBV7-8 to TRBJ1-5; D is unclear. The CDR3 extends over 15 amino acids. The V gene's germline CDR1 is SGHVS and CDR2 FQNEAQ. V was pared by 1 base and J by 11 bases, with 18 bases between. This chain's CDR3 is CASSLGLGEGGSQHF. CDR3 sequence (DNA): TGTGCCAGCAGCTTAGGGTTGGGAGAGGGAGGGTCCCAGCATTTT.

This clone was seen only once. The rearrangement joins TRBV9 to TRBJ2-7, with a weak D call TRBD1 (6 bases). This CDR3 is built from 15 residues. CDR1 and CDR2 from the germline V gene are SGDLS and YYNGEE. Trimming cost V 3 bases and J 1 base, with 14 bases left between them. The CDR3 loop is CASSAGQSNSYEQYF. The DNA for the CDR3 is TGTGCCAGCAGCGCAGGACAGAGCAATTCCTACGAGCAGTACTTC.

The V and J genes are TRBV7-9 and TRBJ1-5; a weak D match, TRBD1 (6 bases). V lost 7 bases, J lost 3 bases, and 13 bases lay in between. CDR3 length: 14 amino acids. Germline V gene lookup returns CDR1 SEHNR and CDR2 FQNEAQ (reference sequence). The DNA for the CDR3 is TGTGCCAGCACCTCAGGGGACTACAATCAGCCCCAGCATTTT. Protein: CASTSGDYNQPQHF.

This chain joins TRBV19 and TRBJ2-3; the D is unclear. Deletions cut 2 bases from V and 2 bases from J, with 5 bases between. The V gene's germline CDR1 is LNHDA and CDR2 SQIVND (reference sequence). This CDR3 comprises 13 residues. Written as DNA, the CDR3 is TGTGCCAGTAGTATACAGATCACAGATACGCAGTATTTT. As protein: CASSIQITDTQYF.

CDR3 DNA sequence: TGTGCCAGTAGCCGGGAAGGACAGGCATCCTACGAGCAGTACTTC. Protein product: CASSREGQASYEQYF. The V call is TRBV19, the J call TRBJ2-7, with TRBD1 identical over 7 bases. The CDR3 is made up of 15 amino acids. Per the germline V gene, CDR1 is LNHDA and CDR2 is SQIVND (reference sequence). The J segment lost 1 base and the V segment lost 6 bases, leaving 9 bases of the junction unmatched.

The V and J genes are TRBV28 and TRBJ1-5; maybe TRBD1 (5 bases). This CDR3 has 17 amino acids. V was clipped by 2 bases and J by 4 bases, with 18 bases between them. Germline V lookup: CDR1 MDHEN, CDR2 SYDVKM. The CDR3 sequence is CASSLIGGEDWNQPQHF. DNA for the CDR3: TGTGCCAGCAGTTTAATCGGGGGGGAAGATTGGAATCAGCCCCAGCATTTT.

The CDR3, as DNA: TGTGCCAGCAGCCTAGAGGGGCTAACCTACGAGCAGTACTTC. Residues: CASSLEGLTYEQYF. V and J are TRBV13 and TRBJ2-7, with D perhaps TRBD1 or TRBD2 (5 bases each). Per the germline V gene, CDR1 is PRHDT and CDR2 is FYEKMQ (reference sequence). CDR3 length: 14 amino acids. Trimming cost V 5 bases and J 2 bases, with 13 bases left between them.

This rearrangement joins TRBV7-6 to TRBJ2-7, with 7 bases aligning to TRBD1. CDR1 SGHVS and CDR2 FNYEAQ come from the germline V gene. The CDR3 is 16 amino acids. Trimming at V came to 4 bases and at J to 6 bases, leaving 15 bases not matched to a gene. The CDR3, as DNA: TGTGCCAGCAGCTCCCAGGGGACCGGGACAGTGCTCGAGCAGTACTTC. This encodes CASSSQGTGTVLEQYF. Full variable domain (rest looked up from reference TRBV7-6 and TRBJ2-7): GAGVSQSPRYKVTKRGQDVALRCDPISGHVSLYWYRQALGQGPEFLTYFNYEAQQDKSGLPNDRFSAERPEGSISTLTIQRTEQRDSAMYRCASSSQGTGTVLEQYFGPGTRLTVT.

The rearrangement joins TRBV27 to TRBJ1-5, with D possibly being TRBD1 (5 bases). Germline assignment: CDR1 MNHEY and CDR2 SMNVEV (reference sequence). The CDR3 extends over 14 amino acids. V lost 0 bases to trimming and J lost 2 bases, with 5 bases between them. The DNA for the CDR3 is TGTGCCAGCAGTTTATCAGGGGGCAATCAGCCCCAGCATTTT. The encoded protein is CASSLSGGNQPQHF.

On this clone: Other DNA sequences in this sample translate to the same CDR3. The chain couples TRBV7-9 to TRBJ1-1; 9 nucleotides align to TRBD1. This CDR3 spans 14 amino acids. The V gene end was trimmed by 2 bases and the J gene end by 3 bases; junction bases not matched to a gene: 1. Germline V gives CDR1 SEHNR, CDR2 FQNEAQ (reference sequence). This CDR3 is CASSLRQGDTEAFF. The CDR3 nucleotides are TGTGCCAGCAGCTTAAGACAGGGGGACACTGAAGCTTTCTTT. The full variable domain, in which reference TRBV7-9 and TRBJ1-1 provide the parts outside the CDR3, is DTGVSQNPRHKITKRGQNVTFRCDPISEHNRLYWYRQTLGQGPEFLTYFQNEAQLEKSRLLSDRFSAERPKGSFSTLEIQRTEQGDSAMYLCASSLRQGDTEAFFGQGTRLTVV.

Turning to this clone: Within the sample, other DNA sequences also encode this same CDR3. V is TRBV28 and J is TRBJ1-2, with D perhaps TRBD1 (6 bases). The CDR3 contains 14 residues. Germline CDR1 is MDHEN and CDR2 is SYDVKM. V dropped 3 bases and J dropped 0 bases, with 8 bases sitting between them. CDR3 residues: CASSLRQANYGYTF. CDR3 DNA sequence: TGTGCCAGCAGTTTGCGACAGGCTAACTATGGCTACACCTTC.

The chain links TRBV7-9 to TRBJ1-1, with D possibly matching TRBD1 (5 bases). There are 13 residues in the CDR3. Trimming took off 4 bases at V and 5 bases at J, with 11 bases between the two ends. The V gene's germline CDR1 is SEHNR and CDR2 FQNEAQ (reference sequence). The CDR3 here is CASSSWGETEAFF. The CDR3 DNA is TGTGCCAGCAGCTCGTGGGGGGAAACTGAAGCTTTCTTT. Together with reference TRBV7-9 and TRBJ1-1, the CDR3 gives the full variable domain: DTGVSQNPRHKITKRGQNVTFRCDPISEHNRLYWYRQTLGQGPEFLTYFQNEAQLEKSRLLSDRFSAERPKGSFSTLEIQRTEQGDSAMYLCASSSWGETEAFFGQGTRLTVV.

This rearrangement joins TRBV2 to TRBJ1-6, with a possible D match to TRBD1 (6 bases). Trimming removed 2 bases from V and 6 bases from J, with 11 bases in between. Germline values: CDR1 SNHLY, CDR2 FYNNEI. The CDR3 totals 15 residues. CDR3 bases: TGTGCCAGCAGTGAAAGCGGGGGCCTTAATTCACCCCTCCACTTT. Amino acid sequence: CASSESGGLNSPLHF.

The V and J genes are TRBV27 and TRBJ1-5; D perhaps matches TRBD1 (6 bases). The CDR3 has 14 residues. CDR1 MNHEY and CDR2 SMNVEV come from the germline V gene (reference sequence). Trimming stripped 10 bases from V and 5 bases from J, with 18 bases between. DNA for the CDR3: TGTGCCACCAGGAGTGGGGCAGGGGATCAGCCCCAGCATTTT. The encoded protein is CATRSGAGDQPQHF.